What follows are 13 T cell receptor beta chains derived from one specimen sequenced in a study of regulatory T cells. Points from the study as a whole: In CD3G-deficient patients, conventional CD4+ T cells were enriched for hydrophobic CDR3 residues at positions 6 and 7.

Their antigens are not known. The primer mix had 52 TRBV and 13 TRBJ primers. Assay: immunoSEQ multiplex PCR; the TCRdb copy retains only in-frame clones and omits some. Altogether over 25,000 clones are present, roughly 92% being singletons, with the ten largest covering 1.5% to 1.9%. The sequencing sample was made of conventional CD4+ T cells sorted from blood. These receptors were collected from a person between 18 and 30 years old with CD3G deficiency.

The chain carries TRBV6-1 and TRBJ1-1, with D hard to call. This CDR3 spans 16 amino acids. Trimming cost V 4 bases and J 5 bases, with 20 bases left between them. Looked up from germline, CDR1 is MNHNS and CDR2 is SASEGT. Here the CDR3 DNA reads TGTGCCAGCAGTGGAAAGACGTCCCAGAGAGCGACTGAAGCTTTCTTT. Encoded protein: CASSGKTSQRATEAFF.

The chain recombines TRBV7-9 with TRBJ1-4; 8 nucleotides line up with TRBD1. CDR1 and CDR2 (germline): SEHNR, FQNEAQ (reference sequence). J gave up 0 bases and V 5 bases, and 8 bases lay outside the gene matches. This CDR3 spans 17 amino acids. The CDR3 spells CASSQGAGATTNEKLFF. The DNA for the CDR3 is TGTGCCAGCAGCCAGGGGGCGGGTGCCACAACTAATGAAAAACTGTTTTTT.

For the CDR3, the DNA is TGTGCCTGGAGTGTGGCGGACAGGGGTTCTGGCTACACCTTC. Protein: CAWSVADRGSGYTF. The chain is built from TRBV30 and TRBJ1-2, with 9 bases that match TRBD1. Germline V gene lookup returns CDR1 GTSNPN and CDR2 SVGIG (reference sequence). Germline trimming cut 0 bases from V and 7 bases from J; bases unmatched to any gene: 6. This CDR3 region has 14 residues.

The chain links TRBV30 to TRBJ1-1, with D unclear. The germline gives CDR1 GTSNPN, CDR2 SVGIG (reference sequence). The CDR3 spans 15 residues. The ends were cut back, 8 bases at V and 0 bases at J, with 19 bases in the middle. CDR3 sequence: CAADWIRRLNTEAFF. The CDR3, as DNA: TGTGCCGCAGACTGGATTCGGCGGTTGAACACTGAAGCTTTCTTT. The entire variable domain, with the rest obtained from reference TRBV30 and TRBJ1-1, is as follows: SQTIHQWPATLVQPVGSPLSLECTVEGTSNPNLYWYRQAAGRGLQLLFYSVGIGQISSEVPQNLSASRPQDRQFILSSKKLLLSDSGFYLCAADWIRRLNTEAFFGQGTRLTVV.

To note about this clone: At one boundary the junction diverges from the germline segment, which might be a read error. The rearrangement uses TRBV7-9 and TRBJ1-2, with 9 bases lining up with TRBD1. The germline V gene encodes CDR1 SEHNR and CDR2 FQNEAQ (reference sequence). The CDR3 length is 14 residues. CDR3 protein: CASSLAGQGSGYTF. The CDR3 DNA is TGTGCCAGCAGCCTAGCGGGACAGGGCAGTGGCTACACCTTC.

V is TRBV7-9 and J is TRBJ2-3; TRBD2 might be the D (5 bases). The germline gives CDR1 SEHNR, CDR2 FQNEAQ (reference sequence). Trimming left V 5 bases short and J 5 bases short, with 17 bases between. The CDR3 consists of 15 residues. The CDR3 DNA follows: TGTGCCAGCAGCCCACAGAACCTGGCGGGAGATACGCAGTATTTT. Translation gives CASSPQNLAGDTQYF.

The rearrangement links TRBV28 to TRBJ1-1; the match to TRBD1 covers 8 bases. Germline CDR1 reads MDHEN; CDR2 reads SYDVKM. The CDR3 totals 14 residues. J gave up 3 bases and V 10 bases, and 10 bases lay outside the gene matches. CDR3 loop: CATAAGGADTEAFF. The CDR3 bases are TGTGCCACCGCTGCAGGGGGCGCGGACACTGAAGCTTTCTTT. Full variable domain (remainder filled in from reference TRBV28 and TRBJ1-1): DVKVTQSSRYLVKRTGEKVFLECVQDMDHENMFWYRQDPGLGLRLIYFSYDVKMKEKGDIPEGYSVSREKKERFSLILESASTNQTSMYLCATAAGGADTEAFFGQGTRLTVV.

In this sample, this clone turned up a few times. The chain links TRBV7-3 to TRBJ2-6; perhaps D is TRBD1 or TRBD2 (5 bases each). Germline CDR1 SGHTA, CDR2 FQGTGA. The CDR3 extends over 18 amino acids. The V gene lost 3 bases and the J gene lost 0 bases, with 15 bases spanning the gap. The CDR3 DNA is TGTGCCAGCAGCTTTGGCAGGGACCCTTTCTCTGGGGCCAACGTCCTGACTTTC. Translating it yields CASSFGRDPFSGANVLTF.

The chain recombines TRBV28 with TRBJ2-2; D is perhaps TRBD1 (6 bases). CDR1 is MDHEN, CDR2 SYDVKM, per germline. This CDR3 contains 14 residues. V was pared by 7 bases and J by 4 bases, with 13 bases between. CDR3 DNA sequence: TGTGCCAGCAAGGGTGGACAGTTCACCGGGGAGCTGTTTTTT. It yields the protein CASKGGQFTGELFF.

Here the CDR3 DNA reads TGTGCCAGCAGTTCGCCCGGGACTAGTTTGGATGAGCAGTTCTTC. It specifies CASSSPGTSLDEQFF. This rearrangement joins TRBV28 to TRBJ2-1, with 8 bases that match TRBD2. The ends lost 4 bases at V and 8 bases at J; junction bases unmatched: 10. Per germline, CDR1 MDHEN and CDR2 SYDVKM. The CDR3 totals 15 residues.

The V and J genes are TRBV11-2 and TRBJ2-6; 13 positions agree with TRBD2. Germline CDR1 SGHAT, CDR2 FQNNGV. The CDR3 length is 18 residues. V lost 5 bases and J lost 2; bases outside the gene matches: 6. The CDR3 bases are TGTGCCAGCAGCGTCGGACTAGCGGGAGAGGCTGGGGCCAACGTCCTGACTTTC. Its protein product is CASSVGLAGEAGANVLTF.

The V and J genes are TRBV7-9 and TRBJ2-3, with 8 bases identical to TRBD1. The CDR3 length is 12 residues. Germline assignment: CDR1 SEHNR and CDR2 FQNEAQ (reference sequence). The junction had 4 bases not matched to a gene; V was cut back by 3 bases and J by 11 bases. CDR3 sequence reads: CASSFTGTGQYF. The CDR3 DNA reads TGTGCCAGCAGCTTTACCGGGACAGGGCAGTATTTT.

The chain is built from TRBV7-9 and TRBJ2-3; 9 bases agree with TRBD1. V was pared by 3 bases and J by 3 bases, with 1 base of the junction left unmatched. The V gene's germline CDR1 is SEHNR and CDR2 FQNEAQ (reference sequence). The CDR3 totals 14 residues. The CDR3 protein is CASSFGQGTDTQYF. CDR3 coding DNA: TGTGCCAGCAGCTTTGGACAGGGGACAGATACGCAGTATTTT.